This TCR beta chain came from a study of T cells in Graves' hyperthyroidism and ophthalmopathy. RNA transcripts were the template for amplifying TCR beta CDR3 regions. HTBI primers were employed in a first-round RT-PCR of the TCR CDR3. TCRdb reprocessed the multiplex PCR reads with MiXCR, giving one entry per CDR3 protein. The sample gives more than 500,000 distinct CDR3 sequences, over 45% of which show up once; about two fifths is in the top ten. Germline lookup yields CDR1 DFQATT and CDR2 SNEGSKA (reference sequence). This CDR3 contains 13 residues. Unmatched junction bases numbered 5, after V lost 3 bases and J lost 4 bases.

The sequence was obtained from an adult woman with Graves' disease, either hyperthyroidism or ophthalmopathy (not recorded which). The sequencing sample was made of peripheral blood or thyroid tissue (not recorded which). The chain has TRBV20-1 and TRBJ1-2, with 7 nucleotides matching TRBD1. This CDR3 reads CSARTGWVYGYTF. The CDR3 coding sequence is TGCAGTGCTAGGACAGGGTGGGTCTATGGCTACACCTTC.